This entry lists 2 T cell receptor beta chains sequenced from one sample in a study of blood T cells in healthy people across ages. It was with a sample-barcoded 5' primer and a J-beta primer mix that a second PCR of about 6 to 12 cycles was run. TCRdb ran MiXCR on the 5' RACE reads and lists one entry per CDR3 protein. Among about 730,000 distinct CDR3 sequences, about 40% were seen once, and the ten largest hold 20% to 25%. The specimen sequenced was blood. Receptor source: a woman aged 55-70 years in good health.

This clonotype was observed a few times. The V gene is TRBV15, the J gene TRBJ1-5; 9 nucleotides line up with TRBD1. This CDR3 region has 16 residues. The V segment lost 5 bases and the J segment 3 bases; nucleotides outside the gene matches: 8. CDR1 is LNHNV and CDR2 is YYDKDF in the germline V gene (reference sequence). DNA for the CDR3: TGTGCCACCAGCTCTCACCGGGACAGGGCCAATCAGCCCCAGCATTTT. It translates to CATSSHRDRANQPQHF.

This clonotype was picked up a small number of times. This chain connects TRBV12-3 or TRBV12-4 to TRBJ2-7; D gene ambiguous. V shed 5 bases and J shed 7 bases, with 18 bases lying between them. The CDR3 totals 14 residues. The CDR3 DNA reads TGTGCCAGCAGTCCCCCCGTTAGACCTACTGAGCAGTACTTC. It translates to CASSPPVRPTEQYF.